One and the same sample provided the 21 T cell receptor beta chains below, sequenced in a study of shared clonotypes between healthy human individuals. CD8 cells classed as naive were CD45RO-negative and positively selected for CCR7, excluding terminally differentiated effector memory CD45RA+ cells. This table comes from immunoSEQ multiplex PCR, and its TCRdb copy is limited to in-frame clones, with some not included. Among about 2,200,000 clones listed, more than 85% were seen once. Sequencing used naive CD8+ T cells from PBMCs. The receptors were sampled from a man in his late teens or twenties in good health. Some clones in this sample may be carry-over from other donors' samples.

This clone was recorded only once. The chain has TRBV28 and TRBJ2-2, with D perhaps TRBD2 (6 bases). The germline V and J ends were trimmed by 3 bases and 5 bases, with 10 bases remaining between them. Germline V gene lookup returns CDR1 MDHEN and CDR2 SYDVKM. This CDR3 comprises 14 residues. The CDR3 here is CASSLGTYTGELFF. CDR3 bases: TGTGCCAGCAGTTTGGGGACTTATACCGGGGAGCTGTTTTTT.

This clone appeared a single time. The chain couples TRBV27 to TRBJ1-4; 12 bases are shared with TRBD1. The CDR3 has 19 amino acids. Germline V gene sequence: CDR1 MNHEY, CDR2 SMNVEV (reference sequence). With V trimmed by 6 bases and J by 4 bases, 15 bases remained unmatched. The CDR3 loop is CASRGTGTGGAYDNEKLFF. The DNA of the CDR3 is TGTGCCAGCAGAGGTACCGGGACAGGGGGCGCGTATGATAATGAAAAACTGTTTTTT.

The chain employs TRBV14 and TRBJ2-1, with D perhaps TRBD2 (5 bases). Trimming took 8 bases from V and 6 from J, leaving 20 bases between them. Germline V gene lookup returns CDR1 SGHDN and CDR2 FVKESK. This CDR3 spans 15 amino acids. The CDR3 region has the DNA TGTGCCAGCGGCTCTGTTAGTGCTGGGAGCAATGAGCAGTTCTTC. It is translated as CASGSVSAGSNEQFF.

The chain recombines TRBV5-1 with TRBJ2-5; 16 nucleotides align to TRBD2. After removal of 2 bases from V and 4 bases from J, the junction contained 8 bases not matched to a gene. Germline V gene sequence: CDR1 SGHRS, CDR2 YFSETQ. The CDR3 contains 18 residues. Written as DNA, the CDR3 is TGCGCCAGCAGCTTTCCGGGACTAGCGGGAGGGATAACAGAGACCCAGTACTTC. It translates to CASSFPGLAGGITETQYF. Full variable domain (remainder filled in from reference TRBV5-1 and TRBJ2-5): KAGVTQTPRYLIKTRGQQVTLSCSPISGHRSVSWYQQTPGQGLQFLFEYFSETQRNKGNFPGRFSGRQFSNSRSEMNVSTLELGDSALYLCASSFPGLAGGITETQYFGPGTRLLVL.

This clone has a single count. V gene TRBV4-1 combines with J gene TRBJ2-3; no clear D gene. The germline CDR1 and CDR2 sequences are MGHRA and YSYEKL. The CDR3 has 14 amino acids. V was clipped by 0 bases and J by 2 bases, with 6 bases between them. CDR3 nucleotides: TGCGCCAGCAGCCAAGAGGCGATCACAGATACGCAGTATTTT. Protein: CASSQEAITDTQYF.

The V and J genes are TRBV28 and TRBJ1-2; D is uncertain. The CDR3 runs 14 residues. Germline V lookup: CDR1 MDHEN, CDR2 SYDVKM. The V gene lost 1 base and the J gene lost 4 bases, with 10 bases spanning the gap. This chain's CDR3 is CASSLSGKPYGYTF. CDR3 in DNA: TGTGCCAGCAGTTTATCCGGCAAGCCCTATGGCTACACCTTC.

This rearrangement joins TRBV9 to TRBJ2-2; 7 bases are a match to TRBD1. The V gene end was trimmed by 3 bases and the J gene end by 3 bases; junction bases not matched to a gene: 5. CDR3 size: 15 residues. The germline V gene has CDR1 SGDLS and CDR2 YYNGEE. The CDR3 DNA reads as TGTGCCAGCAGCGGGCGACAGGGCGACACCGGGGAGCTGTTTTTT. Amino acid sequence: CASSGRQGDTGELFF.

The chain employs TRBV2 and TRBJ1-2; 7 nucleotides align to TRBD1. Looked up from germline, CDR1 is SNHLY and CDR2 is FYNNEI. Trimming cost V 3 bases and J 4 bases; bases outside gene matches: 17. The CDR3 runs to 18 residues. The CDR3 bases are TGTGCCAGCAGTGAGCCAAAACGGGACAGCGCTCTACTCTATGGCTACACCTTC. Residues: CASSEPKRDSALLYGYTF.

The J gene is TRBJ2-7, the V gene TRBV28; the D gene is possibly TRBD1 (6 bases). The V end was cut by 7 bases, the J end by 6 bases, with 13 bases between. Germline lookup yields CDR1 MDHEN and CDR2 SYDVKM. CDR3 length equals 12 residues. The CDR3 DNA reads TGTGCCAGCATAGGACAGACGTCCGAGCAGTACTTC. This codes for CASIGQTSEQYF.

The CDR3 DNA is TGTGCCAGCAGCTCCCCTGAGGGGCGCTACAATGAGCAGTTCTTC. This gives the protein CASSSPEGRYNEQFF. The chain is built from TRBV7-3 and TRBJ2-1; perhaps D is TRBD1 or TRBD2 (5 bases each). V dropped 4 bases and J dropped 3 bases, with 13 bases sitting between them. Germline-derived CDR1 and CDR2 are SGHTA and FQGTGA. This CDR3 has 15 amino acids. Full variable domain (rest looked up from reference TRBV7-3 and TRBJ2-1): GAGVSQTPSNKVTEKGKYVELRCDPISGHTALYWYRQSLGQGPEFLIYFQGTGAADDSGLPNDRFFAVRPEGSVSTLKIQRTERGDSAVYLCASSSPEGRYNEQFFGPGTRLTVL.

This sequence joins TRBV7-9 and TRBJ1-5; D is unresolved. Germline lookup yields CDR1 SEHNR and CDR2 FQNEAQ (reference sequence). This CDR3 comprises 12 residues. V lost 8 bases and J lost 5, with 10 bases in between. The CDR3 DNA follows: TGTGCCAGCGGGGAGGGAGATCAGCCCCAGCATTTT. This sequence encodes CASGEGDQPQHF. Using reference TRBV7-9 and TRBJ1-5 for the parts outside the CDR3, the full variable domain is DTGVSQNPRHKITKRGQNVTFRCDPISEHNRLYWYRQTLGQGPEFLTYFQNEAQLEKSRLLSDRFSAERPKGSFSTLEIQRTEQGDSAMYLCASGEGDQPQHFGDGTRLSIL.

The chain employs TRBV27 and TRBJ2-3; D gene unclear. The CDR3 is made up of 13 amino acids. Trimming stripped 6 bases from V and 6 bases from J, with 13 bases between. Germline V gives CDR1 MNHEY, CDR2 SMNVEV (reference sequence). The CDR3 loop is CASRVHQADTQYF. The CDR3 region has the DNA TGTGCCAGCAGGGTGCATCAGGCGGATACGCAGTATTTT.

The chain employs TRBV27 and TRBJ2-3; D remains ambiguous. CDR1 and CDR2 from the germline V gene are MNHEY and SMNVEV (reference sequence). V was shortened by 1 base and J by 4 bases, with 9 bases between the two germline ends. The CDR3 runs 14 residues. The CDR3 sequence: CASSLLLRPDTQYF. Here the CDR3 DNA reads TGTGCCAGCAGTTTATTACTGCGGCCAGATACGCAGTATTTT.

This chain links TRBV2 with TRBJ2-2, with unresolved D. The V gene lost 10 bases and the J gene lost 5 bases, with 11 bases spanning the gap. The CDR3 runs to 12 residues. CDR1 and CDR2 from the germline V gene are SNHLY and FYNNEI. DNA of the CDR3: TGTGCCACCAAGGGCGCTACCGGGGAGCTGTTTTTT. It codes for CATKGATGELFF.

The chain is built from TRBV18 and TRBJ2-3, with D unresolved. The CDR3 contains 15 residues. Deletions cut 5 bases from V and 2 bases from J, with 14 bases between. Germline V gene sequence: CDR1 KGHSH, CDR2 LQKENI. The CDR3 DNA follows: TGTGCCAGCTCAGCCACCCGGGCCTCCACAGATACGCAGTATTTT. It codes for CASSATRASTDTQYF.

This clone has just one count. This chain connects TRBV29-1 to TRBJ2-1; D is ambiguous. Trimming pared 3 bases from V and 0 bases from J, leaving 15 bases between. This CDR3 has 16 residues. The germline gives CDR1 SQVTM, CDR2 ANQGSEA. CDR3 nucleotides: TGCAGCGTTGAGTGGGTGGCGTCGAGCTCCTACAATGAGCAGTTCTTC. Translating it yields CSVEWVASSSYNEQFF.

CDR3 loop: CASSPGGHAYEQYF. The CDR3 DNA reads as TGTGCCAGCAGCCCCGGGGGGCACGCCTACGAGCAGTACTTC. V is TRBV11-2 and J is TRBJ2-7; tentative D call: TRBD2 (7 bases). The V end was cut by 5 bases, the J end by 2 bases, with 13 bases between. The CDR3 is made up of 14 amino acids. CDR1 is SGHAT, CDR2 FQNNGV, per germline. The full variable domain, rest sourced from reference TRBV11-2 and TRBJ2-7, is EAGVAQSPRYKIIEKRQSVAFWCNPISGHATLYWYQQILGQGPKLLIQFQNNGVVDDSQLPKDRFSAERLKGVDSTLKIQPAKLEDSAVYLCASSPGGHAYEQYFGPGTRLTVT.

Remarks on this clone: Additional DNA sequences in this sample encode the identical CDR3. The chain is built from TRBV6-5 and TRBJ1-5; D not certain. CDR3 size: 13 residues. Germline loops: CDR1 MNHEY, CDR2 SVGAGI. V was cut by 5 bases and J by 4 bases, with 9 bases left in between. CDR3 loop: CASSSRGNQPQHF. CDR3 DNA sequence: TGTGCCAGCAGTAGCCGTGGTAATCAGCCCCAGCATTTT.

J is TRBJ2-5 and V is TRBV28; D uncertain. This CDR3 has 14 residues. V dropped 1 base and J dropped 9 bases, with 15 bases sitting between them. Germline lookup yields CDR1 MDHEN and CDR2 SYDVKM. CDR3 sequence (DNA): TGTGCCAGCAGTTTATTCAACGACTTATGGGCCCAGTACTTC. This translates into CASSLFNDLWAQYF.

The rearrangement links TRBV7-2 to TRBJ2-5; 12 nucleotides agree with TRBD2. The CDR3 is 17 amino acids. From germline, CDR1 is SGHTA and CDR2 FQGNSA. The junction had 7 bases not matched to a gene; V was cut back by 0 bases and J by 5 bases. Written as DNA, the CDR3 is TGTGCCAGCAGCTTAGCGGGGACTAGCGGGTTTGGGGAGACCCAGTACTTC. Translating gives CASSLAGTSGFGETQYF.

This chain connects TRBV19 to TRBJ2-3; no reliable D call. Per the germline V gene, CDR1 is LNHDA and CDR2 is SQIVND (reference sequence). CDR3 length equals 13 residues. V shed 2 bases and J shed 6 bases, with 9 bases lying between them. CDR3 nucleotides: TGTGCCAGTAGTATAATTGCGGCCGATACGCAGTATTTT. Protein sequence: CASSIIAADTQYF.